This record looks at one T cell receptor (beta chain) sequence and its context. Trimming shortened V by 2 bases and J by 4 bases, and 6 bases separated the two germline ends. The CDR3 sequence is 13 residues long. The sample originates from a study of brain metastases from non-small cell lung cancer. TCRdb's copy holds only in-frame clones and misses some; the assay was immunoSEQ multiplex PCR. The table has a few thousand clones, roughly 80% seen once. The material sequenced was primary lung tumor tissue. This clonotype was sampled from a donor aged 40 or over with non-small cell lung cancer. This chain links TRBV12-3 or TRBV12-4 with TRBJ2-1; no reliable D call. CDR3 nucleotides: TGTGCCAGCAGTTTAAGGCCGTACAATGAGCAGTTCTTC. Its protein is CASSLRPYNEQFF.